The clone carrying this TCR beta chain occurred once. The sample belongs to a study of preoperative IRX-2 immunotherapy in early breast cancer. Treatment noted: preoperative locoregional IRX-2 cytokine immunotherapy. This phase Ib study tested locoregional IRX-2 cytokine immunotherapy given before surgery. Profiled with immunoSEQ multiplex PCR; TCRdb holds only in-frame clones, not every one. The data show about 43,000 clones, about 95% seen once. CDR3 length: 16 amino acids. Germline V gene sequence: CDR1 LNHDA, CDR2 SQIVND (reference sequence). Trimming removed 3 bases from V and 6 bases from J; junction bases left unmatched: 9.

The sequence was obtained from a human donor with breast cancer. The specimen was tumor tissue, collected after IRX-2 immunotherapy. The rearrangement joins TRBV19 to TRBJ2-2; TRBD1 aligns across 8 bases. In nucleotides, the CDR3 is TGTGCCAGTAGTATCGACGCAGGGGGCGCCTCCGGGGAGCTGTTTTTT. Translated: CASSIDAGGASGELFF.